This T cell receptor (beta chain) comes out of a study of CD8+ T cells in alopecia areata. Study-wide points: It was less clear whether patients shared TCRs than it was in mice, possibly because of HLA. There were also resident alphabeta T cells of normal skin sequenced in scalp samples.

Germline V gene data show CDR1 as MGHRA and CDR2 as YSYEKL. This CDR3 spans 14 amino acids. V gave up 6 bases and J gave up 8 bases, with 19 bases separating them. Collected material from alopecia areata patients comprised lesional scalp punch biopsies and peripheral blood. Reverse transcription of extracted RNA yielded cDNA, which provided the sequencing template. Only in-frame clones appear in the TCRdb table, and some are missing; sequencing was by immunoSEQ multiplex PCR. The sample holds about 130,000 clones, approximately 49% seen once. This clone has just a few counts. Its antigen is undetermined.

The origin of this receptor is a human donor with alopecia areata. The chain carries TRBV4-1 and TRBJ1-2; no clear D. This sample comprised CD8+ T cells sorted from blood, obtained at week 0. The CDR3 is CASRVPGSGWGYTF. The CDR3, as DNA: TGCGCCAGCAGAGTTCCGGGATCCGGCTGGGGCTACACCTTC.